This T cell receptor (beta chain) was captured in a study (dated by TCRdb to between 2015 and 2016). For the study in its entirety: The study examined whether tumor-infiltrating Tregs in breast cancer are drawn from blood Tregs or arise in situ by conversion from other CD4+ T cell subsets.

What the research found in general, with its limitations: The TCR alpha and beta sequences of tumor-infiltrating Tregs showed the greatest overlap with tumor naive CD4+ T cells, followed by blood naive CD4+ T cells. The validation in the larger cohort was limited to a single TCR beta V-J rearrangement instead of whole repertoires. Tumor memory CD4+ T cell TCR gene usage clustered with blood and lymph node memory CD4+ cells and lymph node naive CD4+ cells.

Full-length TCR variable regions were amplified by 5' RACE PCR using constant-region reverse primers, and then by semi-nested PCR using Nested Universal Primer A. Using the ReliaPrep RNA Cell Miniprep System, total RNA was extracted, and the SMARTer RACE 5'/3' Kit was then used to reverse transcribe the RNA into 5'RACE-ready cDNA. An Illumina MiSeq was used to sequence the full-length TCR alpha and beta libraries, which had been barcoded with multiplex adaptors. The published analysis was carried out like this. Sequencing data were pooled across the five patients for each of nine subset-tissue groups and compared by unsupervised clustering of TCR gene usage. Repertoire similarity was calculated with the Morisita-Horn index, weighting shared sequences by their contribution to each repertoire. In-frame beta chains were kept once TCRdb had trimmed the public reads at Q25 with fastp and called clones with MiXCR. Rows with one shared CDR3 protein collapse into an entry with the most common genes and DNA. TCRdb, rather than the study authors, made the V and J calls. The sample has fewer than 55,000 distinct CDR3 sequences on record, about a fifth of them singletons. Approximately 4.7% of the sample rests with the top ten.

Cells that were CD4+CD25+CD127-/low were isolated as Tregs. Tregs, naive and memory CD4+ T cells from tumor, blood and ipsilateral draining lymph nodes of a handful of breast cancer patients underwent full-length TCR alpha and beta sequencing. Tumor tissue and lymph nodes obtained from ipsilateral axillary dissection were perfused with PBS, minced and then digested with collagenase I and hyaluronidase. Ficoll density gradient centrifugation was used to isolate mononuclear cells from either lymph nodes or under 65 ml of peripheral blood. A purity exceeding 90% was confirmed by FACS for the sorted cell populations. This clonotype appeared many times. The antigen it binds to is not known. It has no much larger one-base neighbor in the sample; base qualities were not kept. CDR1 and CDR2, per the germline V gene, are SGDLS and YYNGEE. From the cysteine through the phenylalanine, the CDR3 covers 15 amino acids. Of all the DNA, just the CDR3 is kept, 45 bases in frame from base 1. V and J are trimmed by 4 bases and 8 bases, and the gene matches miss 12 bases of the junction.

The sample consisted of Tregs sorted from a lymph node. The TCR originated in a female donor with breast cancer. Recombination linked TRBV9 to TRBJ2-1; TRBD2 lines up with 7 middle nucleotides. Read as DNA, the sequence is TGTGCCAGCAGCCGAGGGGAGGGCAGGAGGTATGAGCAGTTCTTC. It codes for CASSRGEGRRYEQFF. The full variable domain, completed from the reference TRBV9 and TRBJ2-1 proteins outside the CDR3, reads DSGVTQTPKHLITATGQRVTLRCSPRSGDLSVYWYQQSLDQGLQFLIQYYNGEERAKGNILERFSAQQFPDLHSELNLSSLELGDSALYFCASSRGEGRRYEQFFGPGTRLTVL.